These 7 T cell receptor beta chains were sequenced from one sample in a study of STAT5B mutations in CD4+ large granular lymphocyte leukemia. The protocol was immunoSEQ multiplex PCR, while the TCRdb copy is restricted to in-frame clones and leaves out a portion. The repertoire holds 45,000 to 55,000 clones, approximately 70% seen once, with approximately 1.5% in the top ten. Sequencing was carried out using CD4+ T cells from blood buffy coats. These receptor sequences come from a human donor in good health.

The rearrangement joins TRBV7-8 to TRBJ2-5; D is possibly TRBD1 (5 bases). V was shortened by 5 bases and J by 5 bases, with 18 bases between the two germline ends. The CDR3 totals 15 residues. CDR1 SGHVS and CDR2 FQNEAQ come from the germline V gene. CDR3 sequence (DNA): TGTGCCAGCAGCGTAGGGGCCGTTTCGCGGGAGACCCAGTACTTC. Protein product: CASSVGAVSRETQYF.

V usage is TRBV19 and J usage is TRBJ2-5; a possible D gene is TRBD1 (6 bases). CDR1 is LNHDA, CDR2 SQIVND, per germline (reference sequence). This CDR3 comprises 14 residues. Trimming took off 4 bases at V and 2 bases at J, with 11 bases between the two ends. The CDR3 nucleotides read TGTGCCAGTAGTAAGAGGACAGCACAAGAGACCCAGTACTTC. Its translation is CASSKRTAQETQYF.

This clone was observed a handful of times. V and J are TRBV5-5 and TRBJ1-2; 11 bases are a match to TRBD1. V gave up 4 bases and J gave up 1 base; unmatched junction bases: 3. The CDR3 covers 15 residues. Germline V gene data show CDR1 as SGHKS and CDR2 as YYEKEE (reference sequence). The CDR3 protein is CASSRTGGHNYGYTF. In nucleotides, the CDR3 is TGTGCCAGCAGCCGGACAGGGGGCCATAACTATGGCTACACCTTC.

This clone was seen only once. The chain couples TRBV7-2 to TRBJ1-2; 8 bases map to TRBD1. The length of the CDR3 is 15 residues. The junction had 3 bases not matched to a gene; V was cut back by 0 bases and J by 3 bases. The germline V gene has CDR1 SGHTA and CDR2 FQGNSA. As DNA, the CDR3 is TGTGCCAGCAGCTTAGCGCAGGGACAGGACTATGGCTACACCTTC. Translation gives CASSLAQGQDYGYTF.

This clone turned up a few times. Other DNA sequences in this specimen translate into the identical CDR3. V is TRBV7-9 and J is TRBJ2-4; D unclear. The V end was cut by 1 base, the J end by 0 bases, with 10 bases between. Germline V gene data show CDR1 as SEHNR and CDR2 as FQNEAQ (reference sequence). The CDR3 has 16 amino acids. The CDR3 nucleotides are TGTGCCAGCAGCTTAGGGGCCGGTCTAGCCAAAAACATTCAGTACTTC. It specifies CASSLGAGLAKNIQYF.

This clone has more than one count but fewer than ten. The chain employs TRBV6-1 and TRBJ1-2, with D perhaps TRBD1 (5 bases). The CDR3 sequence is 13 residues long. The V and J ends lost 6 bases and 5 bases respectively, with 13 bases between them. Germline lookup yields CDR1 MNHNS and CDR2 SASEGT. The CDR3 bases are TGTGCCAGCAGCCGGGACGGACCTTATGGCTACACCTTC. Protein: CASSRDGPYGYTF.

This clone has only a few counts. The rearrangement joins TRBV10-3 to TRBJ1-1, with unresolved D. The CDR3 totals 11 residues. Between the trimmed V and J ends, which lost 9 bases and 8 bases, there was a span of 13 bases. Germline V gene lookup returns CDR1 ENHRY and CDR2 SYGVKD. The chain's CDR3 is CAMRSSGEAFF. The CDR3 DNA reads TGTGCCATGCGAAGCTCGGGAGAAGCTTTCTTT.